The rows below give T cell receptor beta chains drawn from one sample of a study of PD-1 blockade in classical Hodgkin lymphoma. Method: immunoSEQ multiplex PCR; TCRdb's copy keeps in-frame clones and lacks some. The data hold around 6,200 clones, with less than 80% observed a single time. The source was CD4+ T cells from blood, collected at baseline. Every receptor here comes from a human donor with classical Hodgkin lymphoma. Both conserved end residues are part of each CDR3. The order of the fields is J gene, V gene, D gene, clone size, CDR3 DNA, CDR3 protein. A D gene is named only where the DNA matches it firmly. The listing skips clone size in some rows; elsewhere it reads once, few, many or a size class.

J gene: TRBJ2-7; V gene: TRBV15; D gene: .; clone size: once; CDR3 DNA: TGTGCCACCAGCAGAGAGCTCGACGGCTCATACGAGCAGTACTTC; CDR3 protein: CATSRELDGSYEQYF
J gene: TRBJ1-2; V gene: TRBV28; D gene: .; clone size: .; CDR3 DNA: TGTGCCAGCAGTTTATATCCTAACTATGGCTACACCTTC; CDR3 protein: CASSLYPNYGYTF
J gene: TRBJ1-2; V gene: TRBV6-5; D gene: .; clone size: once; CDR3 DNA: TGTGCCAGCAGTTACGGCAGGTTGATCGACTATGGCTACACCTTC; CDR3 protein: CASSYGRLIDYGYTF
J gene: TRBJ2-7; V gene: TRBV5-6; D gene: .; clone size: .; CDR3 DNA: TGTGCCAGCAGCCGTAGGGGCTGGACCTCCTACGAGCAGTACTTC; CDR3 protein: CASSRRGWTSYEQYF
J gene: TRBJ2-3; V gene: TRBV7-6; D gene: .; clone size: .; CDR3 DNA: TGTGCCAGCAGCTTACTGGGGGTAGATACGCAGTATTTT; CDR3 protein: CASSLLGVDTQYF
J gene: TRBJ2-5; V gene: TRBV9; D gene: .; clone size: few; CDR3 DNA: TGTGCCAGCAGCGTAGGTCAGCAGTACCAAGAGACCCAGTACTTC; CDR3 protein: CASSVGQQYQETQYF
J gene: TRBJ2-3; V gene: TRBV4-1; D gene: .; clone size: .; CDR3 DNA: TGCGCCAGCAGCCAAGATCAGTCTAGTAGTGGCACAGATACGCAGTATTTT; CDR3 protein: CASSQDQSSSGTDTQYF
J gene: TRBJ1-3; V gene: TRBV5-1; D gene: .; clone size: .; CDR3 DNA: TGCGCCAGCAGCTTGTCGGGAGGTAGTGGAAACACCATATATTTT; CDR3 protein: CASSLSGGSGNTIYF
J gene: TRBJ2-7; V gene: TRBV19; D gene: TRBD1; clone size: .; CDR3 DNA: TGTGCCAGTAGACCGGGACAGGGGTTTTCCTACGAGCAGTACTTC; CDR3 protein: CASRPGQGFSYEQYF
J gene: TRBJ1-1; V gene: TRBV27; D gene: .; clone size: .; CDR3 DNA: TGTGCCAGCAGTTTATCGATGGGTGTGGGGGCTTTCTTT; CDR3 protein: CASSLSMGVGAFF
J gene: TRBJ2-2; V gene: TRBV11-2; D gene: .; clone size: .; CDR3 DNA: TGTGCCAGCAGCTTAGTCTTTAGGTCTAGAGCGAACACCGGGGAGCTGTTTTTT; CDR3 protein: CASSLVFRSRANTGELFF
J gene: TRBJ2-7; V gene: TRBV18; D gene: .; clone size: .; CDR3 DNA: TGTGCCAGCTCACAGGGCCGAGGGGGTTACGAGCAGTACTTC; CDR3 protein: CASSQGRGGYEQYF
J gene: TRBJ1-1; V gene: TRBV5-6; D gene: .; clone size: .; CDR3 DNA: TGTGCCAGCAGCTTGGTGGGGGGTGGAGGGGAGTACACTGAAGCTTTCTTT; CDR3 protein: CASSLVGGGGEYTEAFF
J gene: TRBJ1-4; V gene: TRBV7-9; D gene: .; clone size: .; CDR3 DNA: TGTGCCAGCAGCTCCGGGACCGGGGAAAAACTGTTTTTT; CDR3 protein: CASSSGTGEKLFF
J gene: TRBJ2-1; V gene: TRBV27; D gene: .; clone size: .; CDR3 DNA: TGTGCCACGCACCTCCACGGACAGAAATTCTACAATGAGCAGTTCTTC; CDR3 protein: CATHLHGQKFYNEQFF
J gene: TRBJ1-1; V gene: TRBV7-3; D gene: .; clone size: .; CDR3 DNA: TGTGCCAGCAGCTTGTATGAGAACACTGAAGCTTTCTTT; CDR3 protein: CASSLYENTEAFF
J gene: TRBJ2-2; V gene: TRBV6-6; D gene: .; clone size: once; CDR3 DNA: TGTGCCAGCATAATACAGGGCTCCTTGAACACCGGGGAGCTGTTTTTT; CDR3 protein: CASIIQGSLNTGELFF
J gene: TRBJ2-5; V gene: TRBV6-6; D gene: .; clone size: .; CDR3 DNA: TGTGCCAGCAGTCGGGCCCCGGGCGAAGAGACCCAGTACTTC; CDR3 protein: CASSRAPGEETQYF
J gene: TRBJ1-1; V gene: TRBV9; D gene: TRBD1; clone size: few; CDR3 DNA: TGTGCCAGCAGCGTGGCCCCACAGGGGACGAGAACTGAAGCTTTCTTT; CDR3 protein: CASSVAPQGTRTEAFF
J gene: TRBJ1-4; V gene: TRBV4-3; D gene: .; clone size: .; CDR3 DNA: TGCGCCAGCAGCCGAAATCTTGCAACTAATGAAAAACTGTTTTTT; CDR3 protein: CASSRNLATNEKLFF
J gene: TRBJ2-1; V gene: TRBV5-6; D gene: .; clone size: .; CDR3 DNA: TGTGCCAGCACCCAGCTTGACAATGAGCAGTTCTTC; CDR3 protein: CASTQLDNEQFF
J gene: TRBJ2-1; V gene: TRBV7-2; D gene: TRBD2; clone size: .; CDR3 DNA: TGTGCCAGCAGCCTCGTTAGTAGCGGGGTCTACAATGAGCAGTTCTTC; CDR3 protein: CASSLVSSGVYNEQFF
J gene: TRBJ2-3; V gene: TRBV19; D gene: TRBD2; clone size: .; CDR3 DNA: TGTGCCAGTCGGGAGGGTGTTCGAGCAATAGATACGCAGTATTTT; CDR3 protein: CASREGVRAIDTQYF
J gene: TRBJ1-1; V gene: TRBV28; D gene: TRBD1; clone size: .; CDR3 DNA: TGTGCCAGCACCTCCCCCGGGACAGGGGGTTCTGAAGCTTTCTTT; CDR3 protein: CASTSPGTGGSEAFF
J gene: TRBJ2-2; V gene: TRBV4-1; D gene: TRBD2; clone size: .; CDR3 DNA: TGCGCCAGTGCTTTCGCGGGGGGAGGTACCGGGGAGCTGTTTTTT; CDR3 protein: CASAFAGGGTGELFF
J gene: TRBJ1-1; V gene: TRBV6-6; D gene: TRBD1; clone size: .; CDR3 DNA: TGTGCCAGCAGTTACCCGGGACAGGGGGCCACTGAAGCTTTCTTT; CDR3 protein: CASSYPGQGATEAFF
J gene: TRBJ1-2; V gene: TRBV27; D gene: .; clone size: .; CDR3 DNA: TGTGCCAGCAGCTTGACAGGAAATGGCTACACCTTC; CDR3 protein: CASSLTGNGYTF
J gene: TRBJ1-6; V gene: TRBV28; D gene: .; clone size: .; CDR3 DNA: TGTGCCAGCAGTTCTCGGGGTCTCAATTCACCCCTCCACTTT; CDR3 protein: CASSSRGLNSPLHF